These 27 T cell receptor beta chains were sequenced from one sample in a study of CD8 T cells in ankylosing spondylitis. These receptors have no identified antigens. Study results and caveats: What seemed typical of ankylosing spondylitis blood was a TCR beta motif built from about 8 highly homologous variants.

TCRdb re-called the 5' RACE reads with MiXCR, one entry per CDR3 protein. The sample comprises fewer than 550,000 distinct CDR3 sequences, approximately 5.3% of which are singletons, and around 3.4% rests with the top ten. The sequenced sample consisted of blood, either unsorted or a sorted T cell fraction (not recorded which). The source is a male donor with ankylosing spondylitis.

This clonotype has a count of ten or more. A read error may account for a junction end that differs from germline. The chain couples TRBV7-7 to TRBJ2-1; tentatively, D is TRBD1 (6 bases). The germline gives CDR1 SSHAT, CDR2 FNYEAQ (reference sequence). CDR3 size: 13 residues. Here the CDR3 reads CASSQYRDSEQFF. DNA of the CDR3: TGTGCTAGCAGCCAATACAGGGATAGTGAGCAGTTCTTC.

This clonotype was detected ten times or more. The rearrangement uses TRBV7-2 and TRBJ2-7; TRBD2 aligns across 10 bases. Per germline, CDR1 SGHTA and CDR2 FQGNSA. Trimming took 0 bases from V and 7 from J; bases not matched to a gene: 6. CDR3 size: 15 residues. The CDR3 nucleotides are TGTGCCAGCAGCTTAGCGCTAGCGGGAGTTGGGGAGCAGTACTTC. Translation: CASSLALAGVGEQYF.

Only a few counts were recorded for this clonotype. The rearrangement joins TRBV29-1 to TRBJ2-5, with D tentatively TRBD1 (5 bases). V was trimmed by 2 bases and J by 4 bases, leaving 8 bases between them. The CDR3 covers 12 residues. Germline V gene data show CDR1 as SQVTM and CDR2 as ANQGSEA. CDR3 protein: CSVELGAETQYF. Here the CDR3 DNA reads TGCAGCGTTGAACTTGGGGCAGAGACCCAGTACTTC.

There are a few counts of this clonotype. This chain uses TRBV4-3 with TRBJ2-1; 11 nucleotides align to TRBD2. J lost 4 bases, V lost 1 base, and 9 bases had no gene match. CDR3 length: 18 residues. CDR1 LGHNA and CDR2 YSLEER come from the germline V gene. The CDR3 sequence is CASSQAVGLAASYNEQFF. The CDR3, as DNA: TGCGCCAGCAGCCAAGCCGTGGGACTAGCGGCATCGTACAATGAGCAGTTCTTC.

This clonotype was seen at least ten times. The chain couples TRBV3-1 to TRBJ1-1; D is perhaps TRBD1 (6 bases). Germline lookup yields CDR1 LGHDT and CDR2 YNNKEL (reference sequence). V shed 4 bases and J shed 6 bases, with 15 bases lying between them. The CDR3 has 14 amino acids. The CDR3 nucleotides read TGTGCCAGCAGCCCTTTTGTAGGACAGCCTGAAGCTTTCTTT. Translating gives CASSPFVGQPEAFF.

The chain employs TRBV20-1 and TRBJ2-6, with D perhaps TRBD1 (7 bases). CDR1 is DFQATT, CDR2 SNEGSKA, per germline (reference sequence). Between the trimmed V and J ends, which lost 3 bases and 4 bases, there was a span of 22 bases. CDR3 length: 18 amino acids. In DNA form, the CDR3 reads TGCAGTGCTAGCGTCGGAGGGACAGTGGGGTCCGGGGCCAACGTCCTGACTTTC. As protein: CSASVGGTVGSGANVLTF.

This clonotype was counted at least ten times. V is TRBV4-3 and J is TRBJ2-1; D is undetermined. Germline CDR1 and CDR2: LGHNA and YSLEER. The CDR3 totals 17 residues. The ends were cut back, 2 bases at V and 0 bases at J, with 14 bases in the middle. CDR3 in DNA: TGCGCCAGCAGCCAACGTACCCCTTTTAGCTCCTACAATGAGCAGTTCTTC. Translating gives CASSQRTPFSSYNEQFF.

This clonotype came up many times. CDR3 residues: CASREASGGTPYEQYF. The CDR3 coding sequence is TGTGCCAGCCGAGAAGCTAGCGGGGGGACCCCCTACGAGCAGTACTTC. The J gene is TRBJ2-7, the V gene TRBV28; 11 bases are a match to TRBD2. Germline assignment: CDR1 MDHEN and CDR2 SYDVKM. The CDR3 contains 16 residues. Trimming removed 8 bases from V and 2 bases from J; junction bases left unmatched: 11. The full variable domain, in which reference TRBV28 and TRBJ2-7 provide the parts outside the CDR3, is DVKVTQSSRYLVKRTGEKVFLECVQDMDHENMFWYRQDPGLGLRLIYFSYDVKMKEKGDIPEGYSVSREKKERFSLILESASTNQTSMYLCASREASGGTPYEQYFGPGTRLTVT.

This clonotype showed up many times. The chain uses TRBV20-1 and TRBJ2-6; 7 bases agree with TRBD1. J was trimmed by 7 bases and V by 5 bases; bases with no gene match: 5. Germline CDR1 DFQATT, CDR2 SNEGSKA (reference sequence). There are 13 residues in the CDR3. This chain's CDR3 is CSAENRGANVLTF. DNA of the CDR3: TGCAGTGCTGAAAACAGGGGAGCCAACGTCCTGACTTTC.

The chain has TRBV6-1 and TRBJ2-7; D might be TRBD2 (6 bases). The CDR3 consists of 15 residues. Trimming stripped 8 bases from V and 0 bases from J, with 17 bases between. Germline CDR1 MNHNS, CDR2 SASEGT. CDR3 nucleotide sequence: TGTGCCAGCTTGGAAGCTAGCGACAGCTCCTACGAGCAGTACTTC. Residues: CASLEASDSSYEQYF.

As regards this clonotype: The conserved final phenylalanine or tryptophan is absent from the CDR3, which likely points to a read error. J is TRBJ2-2 and V is TRBV20-1, with D possibly matching TRBD1 (6 bases). The CDR3 has 18 residues. Trimming shortened V by 7 bases and J by 0 bases, and 24 bases separated the two germline ends. In germline, CDR1 is DFQATT, CDR2 SNEGSKA (reference sequence). CDR3 nucleotide sequence: TGCAGTGGACAGACCTCGACAGGACCCGAAACGAACACCGGGGAGCTGTTTTCT. As protein: CSGQTSTGPETNTGELFS.

CDR3 residues: CASSQVLRASSFDEQFF. In DNA form, the CDR3 reads TGCGCCAGCAGCCAAGTCTTAAGGGCTAGCAGTTTCGATGAGCAGTTCTTC. The chain uses TRBV4-3 and TRBJ2-1, with D perhaps matching TRBD2 (5 bases). Trimming removed 1 base from V and 8 bases from J, with 21 bases in between. The length of the CDR3 is 17 residues. From germline, CDR1 is LGHNA and CDR2 YSLEER.

The CDR3 sequence: CASSAPAAGSPLHF. Written as DNA, the CDR3 is TGTGCCAGCAGCGCCCCCGCAGCGGGATCACCCCTCCACTTT. The chain employs TRBV7-2 and TRBJ1-6; no clear D gene. Trimming pared 5 bases from V and 10 bases from J, leaving 15 bases between. The CDR3 has 14 amino acids. Germline V gene lookup returns CDR1 SGHTA and CDR2 FQGNSA.

This clonotype was seen a handful of times. V is TRBV7-2 and J is TRBJ2-2; D gene unclear. Trimming stripped 5 bases from V and 1 base from J, with 5 bases between. Germline lookup yields CDR1 SGHTA and CDR2 FQGNSA. There are 13 residues in the CDR3. The CDR3 DNA reads as TGTGCCAGCAGCCGAGTGAACACCGGGGAGCTGTTTTTT. The encoded protein is CASSRVNTGELFF.

Many counts were recorded for this clonotype. V is TRBV20-1 and J is TRBJ2-7, with a tentative D call TRBD1 (6 bases). The CDR3 is 16 residues long. Germline assignment: CDR1 DFQATT and CDR2 SNEGSKA (reference sequence). The V end was cut by 3 bases, the J end by 0 bases, with 18 bases between. CDR3: CSASGDTLGSSYEQYF. The CDR3 DNA follows: TGCAGTGCTAGTGGGGACACGTTGGGGAGCTCCTACGAGCAGTACTTC.

This clonotype was observed many times. The chain combines TRBV10-2 with TRBJ2-1; 11 nucleotides agree with TRBD2. CDR1 and CDR2 (germline): WSHSY, SAAADI. The CDR3 runs to 15 residues. V shed 10 bases and J 5 bases; nucleotides not matched to a gene: 10. CDR3 residues: CATGTSGERHNEQFF. The DNA of the CDR3 is TGCGCCACCGGGACTAGCGGAGAGCGTCACAATGAGCAGTTCTTC.

This clonotype showed up many times. V usage is TRBV20-1 and J usage is TRBJ1-5; 7 bases fit TRBD1. This CDR3 is 13 amino acids long. Trimming removed 6 bases from V and 7 bases from J; junction bases left unmatched: 9. CDR1 is DFQATT, CDR2 SNEGSKA, per germline (reference sequence). Here the CDR3 DNA reads TGCAGTGCAACTACAGGGGTTAGACAGCCCCAGCATTTT. It encodes CSATTGVRQPQHF.

The table lists this clonotype with many counts. The V and J genes are TRBV6-2 or TRBV6-3 and TRBJ2-1; 8 positions agree with TRBD1. The trim removed 5 bases at V and 1 base at J, leaving 4 bases unmatched. Germline V gene data show CDR1 as MNHEY and CDR2 as SVGEGT. This CDR3 region has 15 residues. The CDR3 here is CASSPDRGSYNEQFF. The CDR3 coding sequence is TGTGCCAGCAGTCCTGACAGGGGATCCTACAATGAGCAGTTCTTC.

This clonotype occurred many times. The V call is TRBV25-1, the J call TRBJ2-5; the match to TRBD1 covers 9 bases. V trimming: 4 bases; J trimming: 5 bases; junction bases outside the gene matches: 5. The CDR3 runs to 14 residues. Per the germline V gene, CDR1 is MGHDK and CDR2 is SYGVNS. Here the CDR3 DNA reads TGTGCCAGCAGTGTCTACAGGGGGCAGGAGACCCAGTACTTC. It specifies CASSVYRGQETQYF.

The sample holds many counts of this clonotype. The V and J genes are TRBV11-2 and TRBJ2-1; D might be TRBD2 (6 bases). Trimming cost V 5 bases and J 4 bases, with 24 bases left between them. Germline CDR1 SGHAT, CDR2 FQNNGV. The CDR3 sequence is 18 residues long. CDR3 loop: CASSPILGGPLGYNEQFF. The CDR3 nucleotides read TGTGCCAGCAGCCCCATCTTGGGGGGTCCTCTGGGTTACAATGAGCAGTTCTTC.

In this sample, this clonotype turned up a few times. This chain joins TRBV6-1 and TRBJ2-3; unclear D gene. Trimming shortened V by 8 bases and J by 6 bases, and 15 bases separated the two germline ends. The germline gives CDR1 MNHNS, CDR2 SASEGT. This CDR3 region has 13 residues. CDR3 nucleotide sequence: TGTGCCAGCTGTCCCGGCCGTGGGGATACGCAGTATTTT. It specifies CASCPGRGDTQYF.

Ten or more counts support this clonotype. J is TRBJ1-2 and V is TRBV5-1; D is undetermined. Between the trimmed V and J ends, which lost 0 bases and 4 bases, there was a span of 10 bases. The V gene's germline CDR1 is SGHRS and CDR2 YFSETQ. The CDR3 totals 14 residues. The DNA of the CDR3 is TGCGCCAGCAGCTTGGGTACAGATCGCTATGGCTACACCTTC. This sequence encodes CASSLGTDRYGYTF.

This clonotype was counted at least ten times. The CDR3 loop reads CASSLDSDQPQHF. The CDR3 region has the DNA TGTGCCAGCAGCTTAGATTCCGATCAGCCCCAGCATTTT. The J gene is TRBJ1-5, the V gene TRBV11-2; D is undetermined. Germline CDR1 is SGHAT and CDR2 is FQNNGV. CDR3 size: 13 residues. Between the trimmed V and J ends, which lost 0 bases and 5 bases, there was a span of 5 bases. Combining the CDR3 with reference TRBV11-2 and TRBJ1-5 gives the whole variable domain EAGVAQSPRYKIIEKRQSVAFWCNPISGHATLYWYQQILGQGPKLLIQFQNNGVVDDSQLPKDRFSAERLKGVDSTLKIQPAKLEDSAVYLCASSLDSDQPQHFGDGTRLSIL.

Ten or more counts support this clonotype. This rearrangement joins TRBV27 to TRBJ1-2; D is unclear. The CDR3 loop spans 15 amino acids. Deletions cut 3 bases from V and 5 bases from J, with 16 bases between. Germline-derived CDR1 and CDR2 are MNHEY and SMNVEV (reference sequence). The CDR3 loop is CASSFYSRLGYGYTF. The CDR3 bases are TGTGCCAGCAGTTTTTACTCTCGGCTAGGGTATGGCTACACCTTC.

This clonotype was observed at least ten times. The chain uses TRBV20-1 and TRBJ2-1, with 8 nucleotides matching TRBD2. CDR1 and CDR2 from the germline V gene are DFQATT and SNEGSKA (reference sequence). V lost 4 bases to trimming and J lost 2 bases; unmatched junction nucleotides: 7. The CDR3 loop spans 15 amino acids. The CDR3 sequence is CSAIPLAATYNEQFF. CDR3 nucleotide sequence: TGCAGTGCTATTCCACTAGCGGCCACCTACAATGAGCAGTTCTTC.

This clonotype was seen a handful of times. V is TRBV7-2 and J is TRBJ2-7; D ambiguous. The V gene lost 3 bases and the J gene lost 7 bases, with 16 bases spanning the gap. Per the germline V gene, CDR1 is SGHTA and CDR2 is FQGNSA. The CDR3 spans 14 residues. In DNA form, the CDR3 reads TGTGCCAGCAGCTTTGGTGGGTTCGTGTGGGAGCAGTACTTC. This translates into CASSFGGFVWEQYF.

This clonotype was detected many times. This chain connects TRBV24-1 to TRBJ2-7, with no clear D. The germline V gene encodes CDR1 KGHDR and CDR2 SFDVKD. This CDR3 comprises 14 residues. V was cut by 4 bases and J by 3 bases, with 12 bases left in between. CDR3 nucleotide sequence: TGTGCCACCAGTGAGGCAGGTACGAGCTACGAGCAGTACTTC. Protein product: CATSEAGTSYEQYF.